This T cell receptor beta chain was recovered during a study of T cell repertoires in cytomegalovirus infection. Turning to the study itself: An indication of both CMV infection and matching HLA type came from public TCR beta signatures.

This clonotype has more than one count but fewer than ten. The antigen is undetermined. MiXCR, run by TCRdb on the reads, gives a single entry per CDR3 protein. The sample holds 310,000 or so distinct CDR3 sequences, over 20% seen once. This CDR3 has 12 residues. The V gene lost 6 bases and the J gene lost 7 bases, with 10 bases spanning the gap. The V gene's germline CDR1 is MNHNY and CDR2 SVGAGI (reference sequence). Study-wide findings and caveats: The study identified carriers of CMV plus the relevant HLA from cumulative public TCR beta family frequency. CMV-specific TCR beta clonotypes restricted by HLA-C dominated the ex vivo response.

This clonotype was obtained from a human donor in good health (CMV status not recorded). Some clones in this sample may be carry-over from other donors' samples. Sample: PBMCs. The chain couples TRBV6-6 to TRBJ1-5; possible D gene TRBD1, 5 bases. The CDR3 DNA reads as TGTGCCAGCAGGGGGGGGAAACAGCCCCAGCATTTT. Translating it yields CASRGGKQPQHF.